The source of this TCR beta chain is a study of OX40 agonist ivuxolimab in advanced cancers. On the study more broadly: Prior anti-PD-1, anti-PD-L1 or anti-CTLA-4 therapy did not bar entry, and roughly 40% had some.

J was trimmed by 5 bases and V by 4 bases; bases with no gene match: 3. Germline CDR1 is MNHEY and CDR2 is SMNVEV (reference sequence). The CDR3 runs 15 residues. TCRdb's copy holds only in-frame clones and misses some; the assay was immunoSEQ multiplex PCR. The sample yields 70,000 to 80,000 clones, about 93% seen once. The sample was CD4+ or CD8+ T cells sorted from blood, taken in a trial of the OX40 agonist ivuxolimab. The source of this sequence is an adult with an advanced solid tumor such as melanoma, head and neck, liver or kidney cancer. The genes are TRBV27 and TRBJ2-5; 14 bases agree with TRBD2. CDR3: CASSSGLAGAETQYF. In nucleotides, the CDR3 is TGTGCCAGCAGTTCGGGACTAGCGGGAGCGGAGACCCAGTACTTC.